This TCR beta chain emerged from a study of shared clonotypes between healthy human individuals. The naive CD8 fraction comprised CD45RO-negative cells positively selected for CCR7 and excluded terminally differentiated effector memory CD45RA+ cells. The CDR3 totals 13 residues. Trimming removed 4 bases from V and 5 bases from J, with 10 bases in between. Germline V gene lookup returns CDR1 SGHTS and CDR2 YDEGEE. Assay: immunoSEQ multiplex PCR; the TCRdb copy retains only in-frame clones and omits some. The repertoire includes roughly 650,000 clones, around 96% of them detected once, and more than 0.085% sits in the top ten.

This TCR derives from a woman aged 25 to 39 in good health. Input material: naive CD8+ T cells sorted from blood. V is TRBV5-8 and J is TRBJ2-1, with a possible D match to TRBD2 (6 bases). As DNA, the CDR3 is TGTGCCAGCAGCCAAAGGGAGGACAATGAGCAGTTCTTC. This translates into CASSQREDNEQFF.